This T cell receptor beta chain emerged from a study of blood T cell repertoires in COVID-19. Background on the study: Both acute and convalescent COVID-19 samples were obtained from the United States, Italy and Spain. PBMCs, B-cell-depleted T cells, or T cells were the source of the cDNA or gDNA that made up the material.

Under the authors' procedure: Amplifying reference gene primers gave estimates of nucleated cell counts. Only in-frame clones appear in the TCRdb table, and some are missing; sequencing was by immunoSEQ multiplex PCR. That table gives V, J and clone size, and the DNA gave D and trimming. Altogether around 77,000 clones are present, around 86% being singletons, with the ten largest covering approximately 10%. Per the germline V gene, CDR1 is SQVTM and CDR2 is ANQGSEA. This CDR3 contains 15 residues. V lost 1 base and J lost 5; bases outside the gene matches: 7. This clone was detected a few times. Sequencing was carried out using peripheral blood. The receptor's source is an older man with active or convalescent COVID-19. The chain has TRBV29-1 and TRBJ2-3; 9 nucleotides match TRBD2. DNA for the CDR3: TGCAGCGTTGAAGGAGTAGCGGGAGCCAGAGATACGCAGTATTTT. Protein: CSVEGVAGARDTQYF.